One and the same sample provided the 18 T cell receptor beta chains below, sequenced in a study of OX40 agonist ivuxolimab in advanced cancers. The method was immunoSEQ multiplex PCR; TCRdb's version includes in-frame clones alone and lacks a portion of them. The sample records some 110,000 clones, 80% to 95% being singletons. Sequenced material: CD4+ or CD8+ T cells sorted from blood, taken in a trial of the OX40 agonist ivuxolimab. The source is an adult with an advanced solid tumor such as melanoma, head and neck, liver or kidney cancer.

The chain employs TRBV4-3 and TRBJ1-6, with D uncertain. Germline-derived CDR1 and CDR2 are LGHNA and YSLEER. Trimming left V 1 base short and J 1 base short, with 17 bases between. The CDR3 runs 19 residues. The CDR3 sequence: CASSQALLRGRSYNSPLHF. DNA for the CDR3: TGCGCCAGCAGCCAAGCATTGCTCCGGGGAAGGTCCTATAATTCACCCCTCCACTTT.

The chain joins TRBV10-3 to TRBJ1-1; 7 nucleotides agree with TRBD1. The junction had 6 bases not matched to a gene; V was cut back by 10 bases and J by 1 base. Germline V gene sequence: CDR1 ENHRY, CDR2 SYGVKD. The CDR3 sequence is 13 residues long. The CDR3 here is CATKGQQNTEAFF. Written as DNA, the CDR3 is TGTGCCACCAAGGGACAGCAGAACACTGAAGCTTTCTTT.

This rearrangement joins TRBV7-2 to TRBJ2-6; no reliable D call. Germline values: CDR1 SGHTA, CDR2 FQGNSA. There are 15 residues in the CDR3. V was trimmed by 5 bases and J by 0 bases, leaving 8 bases between them. CDR3 bases: TGTGCCAGCAGCCACTTGGGCTCTGGGGCCAACGTCCTGACTTTC. Translated: CASSHLGSGANVLTF. Based on the CDR3 plus reference TRBV7-2 and TRBJ2-6, the full variable domain is GAGVSQSPSNKVTEKGKDVELRCDPISGHTALYWYRQSLGQGLEFLIYFQGNSAPDKSGLPSDRFSAERTGGSVSTLTIQRTQQEDSAVYLCASSHLGSGANVLTFGAGSRLTVL.

The chain couples TRBV25-1 to TRBJ2-5; maybe TRBD2 (6 bases). This CDR3 is built from 14 residues. The ends were cut back, 6 bases at V and 6 bases at J, with 17 bases in the middle. Germline CDR1 and CDR2: MGHDK and SYGVNS. The CDR3 protein is CASSTFGLPQTQYF. The CDR3 DNA follows: TGTGCCAGCAGCACATTCGGACTACCCCAGACCCAGTACTTC.

The genes are TRBV28 and TRBJ1-2, with D unresolved. There are 11 residues in the CDR3. Per the germline V gene, CDR1 is MDHEN and CDR2 is SYDVKM. Trimming cost V 6 bases and J 8 bases, with 10 bases left between them. The CDR3 DNA follows: TGTGCCAGCAGACCCGACTGGGGCTACACCTTC. This gives the protein CASRPDWGYTF.

The genes are TRBV11-3 and TRBJ2-1, with D perhaps matching TRBD1 (6 bases). Germline values: CDR1 SGHNT, CDR2 YENEEA. This CDR3 has 16 amino acids. Trimming removed 5 bases at V and 0 bases at J, with 14 bases between. CDR3 sequence: CASSLTTGRSYNEQFF. The CDR3 region has the DNA TGTGCCAGCAGCCTCACTACAGGGCGCTCCTACAATGAGCAGTTCTTC. The full variable domain, rest sourced from reference TRBV11-3 and TRBJ2-1, is EAGVVQSPRYKIIEKKQPVAFWCNPISGHNTLYWYLQNLGQGPELLIRYENEEAVDDSQLPKDRFSAERLKGVDSTLKIQPAELGDSAVYLCASSLTTGRSYNEQFFGPGTRLTVL.

This chain links TRBV5-1 with TRBJ2-3; 8 nucleotides match TRBD1. The CDR3 extends over 17 amino acids. The V gene's germline CDR1 is SGHRS and CDR2 YFSETQ. V lost 4 bases to trimming and J lost 3 bases; unmatched junction nucleotides: 13. CDR3 sequence (DNA): TGCGCCAGCAGCCTAGAGGGACAGGCGCTCCCAACAGATACGCAGTATTTT. It translates to CASSLEGQALPTDTQYF. The whole variable domain, filled in from reference TRBV5-1 and TRBJ2-3, reads KAGVTQTPRYLIKTRGQQVTLSCSPISGHRSVSWYQQTPGQGLQFLFEYFSETQRNKGNFPGRFSGRQFSNSRSEMNVSTLELGDSALYLCASSLEGQALPTDTQYFGPGTRLTVL.

In this sample, this clone turned up once. The sample has other DNA sequences that encode this CDR3 too. The J gene is TRBJ2-5, the V gene TRBV6-6; 7 bases align to TRBD2. The CDR3 has 13 amino acids. With 6 bases clipped from V and 2 bases from J, the junction kept 3 bases outside the gene matches. The germline gives CDR1 MNHNY, CDR2 SVGAGI (reference sequence). The CDR3 DNA is TGTGCCAGCAGGGCTAGCGGTCAAGAGACCCAGTACTTC. It is translated as CASRASGQETQYF.

The V gene is TRBV6-1, the J gene TRBJ2-1; 10 nucleotides align to TRBD1. Germline CDR1 and CDR2: MNHNS and SASEGT. With V trimmed by 4 bases and J by 4 bases, 1 base remained unmatched. This CDR3 is built from 14 residues. The CDR3 loop is CASSGDRGYNEQFF. The CDR3 DNA follows: TGTGCCAGCAGTGGGGACAGGGGTTACAATGAGCAGTTCTTC.

This chain uses TRBV9 with TRBJ1-1, with D perhaps matching TRBD1 (5 bases). The V gene lost 4 bases and the J gene lost 3 bases, with 16 bases spanning the gap. The CDR3 is 15 amino acids. Germline CDR1 SGDLS, CDR2 YYNGEE. The CDR3 nucleotides are TGTGCCAGCAGCCCCCAAGGGGAGTGGGACACTGAAGCTTTCTTT. Its translation: CASSPQGEWDTEAFF.

This chain connects TRBV29-1 to TRBJ2-2, with unresolved D. The CDR3 has 14 amino acids. Trimming removed 5 bases at V and 1 base at J, with 11 bases between. Per the germline V gene, CDR1 is SQVTM and CDR2 is ANQGSEA. The CDR3 loop reads CSVRTLENTGELFF. The CDR3, as DNA: TGCAGCGTTCGAACTCTAGAGAACACCGGGGAGCTGTTTTTT.

The rearrangement joins TRBV28 to TRBJ1-1; D call uncertain. Germline V gene sequence: CDR1 MDHEN, CDR2 SYDVKM. There are 13 residues in the CDR3. V was cut by 7 bases and J by 3 bases, with 12 bases left in between. DNA for the CDR3: TGTGCCAGCACCCAACCGGGATACACTGAAGCTTTCTTT. Translation: CASTQPGYTEAFF.

The J gene is TRBJ2-3, the V gene TRBV29-1; maybe TRBD1 (5 bases). This CDR3 region has 11 residues. The germline CDR1 and CDR2 sequences are SQVTM and ANQGSEA. V was pared by 6 bases and J by 5 bases, with 9 bases between. The CDR3 DNA is TGCAGCGTGTTGCAGGGAGATACGCAGTATTTT. Encoded protein: CSVLQGDTQYF.

The chain links TRBV19 to TRBJ1-1; weak D call: TRBD1 (6 bases). Germline V gene lookup returns CDR1 LNHDA and CDR2 SQIVND (reference sequence). Trimming cost V 10 bases and J 0 bases, with 12 bases left between them. The CDR3 consists of 13 residues. CDR3 bases: TGTGCCACATCCAGGACAGTGAACACTGAAGCTTTCTTT. The encoded protein is CATSRTVNTEAFF.

This chain joins TRBV5-1 and TRBJ1-1, with D unclear. Trimming pared 0 bases from V and 5 bases from J, leaving 11 bases between. Germline V lookup: CDR1 SGHRS, CDR2 YFSETQ. The CDR3 consists of 14 residues. In nucleotides, the CDR3 is TGCGCCAGCAGCTTGGTTGGGGTGGGAACTGAAGCTTTCTTT. It translates to CASSLVGVGTEAFF.

The J gene is TRBJ1-1, the V gene TRBV5-1, with 12 bases that match TRBD1. Germline loops: CDR1 SGHRS, CDR2 YFSETQ. The CDR3 sequence is 16 residues long. After removal of 3 bases from V and 5 bases from J, the junction contained 8 bases not matched to a gene. DNA for the CDR3: TGCGCCAGCAGCTCCCGGGACAGGGGGCTTGTGACTGAAGCTTTCTTT. It codes for CASSSRDRGLVTEAFF.

V is TRBV11-3 and J is TRBJ2-1; TRBD2 agrees at 8 bases. Germline assignment: CDR1 SGHNT and CDR2 YENEEA. V was clipped by 3 bases and J by 5 bases; unmatched bases: 6. The CDR3 covers 15 residues. In DNA, the CDR3 is TGTGCCAGCAGCTTGGGCGGGAGGCTGGACAATGAGCAGTTCTTC. This sequence encodes CASSLGGRLDNEQFF.

This clone has only one observation. The chain links TRBV4-3 to TRBJ2-2; perhaps TRBD1 as D (6 bases). This CDR3 is 15 amino acids long. Trimming removed 3 bases from V and 7 bases from J, with 15 bases in between. Germline V CDR1 and CDR2: LGHNA, YSLEER. This chain's CDR3 is CASSQTSGAGGELFF. The CDR3 DNA reads as TGCGCCAGCAGCCAGACCTCAGGGGCCGGCGGGGAGCTGTTTTTT.